The clone carrying this T cell receptor (beta chain) was counted ten times or more. Its antigen remains unknown. The sample is drawn from a study of Graves' ophthalmopathy and Graves' hyperthyroidism. Background on the study: The collection of peripheral blood took place at initial diagnosis, before any treatment.

Study-wide results and caveats: Most thyroid-expanded clonotypes exceeding 0.001 frequency were also found in blood. Sensitivity reached roughly 71% and specificity around 72% when the model predicted ophthalmopathy progression.

Amplification from RNA transcripts yielded the TCR beta CDR3 regions. Second-round multiplex PCR followed a first-round RT-PCR using HTBI primers. TCRdb passed the multiplex PCR reads through MiXCR, listing each CDR3 protein once. The table shows around 600,000 distinct CDR3 sequences, with roughly 39% occurring only once. Material: peripheral blood. The clonotype comes from an adult man with Graves' ophthalmopathy.

The CDR3: CASTPQGARTEAFF. The CDR3 DNA reads TGTGCCAGCACACCACAGGGGGCGAGGACTGAAGCTTTCTTT. The V gene is TRBV2, the J gene TRBJ1-1; TRBD1 agrees at 9 bases. CDR3 length: 14 amino acids. Germline V gives CDR1 SNHLY, CDR2 FYNNEI. With 7 bases clipped from V and 5 bases from J, the junction kept 8 bases outside the gene matches.